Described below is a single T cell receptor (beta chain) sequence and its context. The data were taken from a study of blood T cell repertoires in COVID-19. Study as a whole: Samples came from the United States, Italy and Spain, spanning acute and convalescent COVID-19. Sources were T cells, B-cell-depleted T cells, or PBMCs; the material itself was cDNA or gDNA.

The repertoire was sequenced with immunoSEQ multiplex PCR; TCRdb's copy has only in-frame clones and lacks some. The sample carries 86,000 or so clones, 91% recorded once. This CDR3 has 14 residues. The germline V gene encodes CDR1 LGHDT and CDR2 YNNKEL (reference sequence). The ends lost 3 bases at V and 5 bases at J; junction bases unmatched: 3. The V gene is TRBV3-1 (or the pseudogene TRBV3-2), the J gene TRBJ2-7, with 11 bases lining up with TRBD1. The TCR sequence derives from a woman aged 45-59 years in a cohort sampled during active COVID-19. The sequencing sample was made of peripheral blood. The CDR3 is CASSHGQGANEQYF. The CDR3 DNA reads TGTGCCAGCAGCCACGGACAGGGGGCCAACGAGCAGTACTTC.